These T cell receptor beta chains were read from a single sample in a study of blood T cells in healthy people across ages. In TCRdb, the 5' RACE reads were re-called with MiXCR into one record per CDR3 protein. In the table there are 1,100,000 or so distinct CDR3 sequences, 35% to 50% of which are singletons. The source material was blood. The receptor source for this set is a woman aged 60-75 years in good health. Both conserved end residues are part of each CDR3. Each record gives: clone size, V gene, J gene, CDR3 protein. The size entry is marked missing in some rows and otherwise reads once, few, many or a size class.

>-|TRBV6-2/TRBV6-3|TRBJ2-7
CASSFDGYQTAGEYF
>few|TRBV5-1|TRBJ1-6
CASSLSATGASYNSPLHF
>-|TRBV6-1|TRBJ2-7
CASSEAVTVSYEQYF
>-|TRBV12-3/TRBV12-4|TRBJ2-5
CASSLGDRTGTTKQYF
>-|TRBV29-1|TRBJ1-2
CSVFGGPGYTF
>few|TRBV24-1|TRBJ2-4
CASIPGHPPNIQYF
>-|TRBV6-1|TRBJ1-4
CASRETGSDNEKLFF
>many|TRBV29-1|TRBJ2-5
CSVARAQETQYF
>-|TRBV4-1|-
CASSQTDMDEQYF
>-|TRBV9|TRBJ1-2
CASSVGAVANYGYTF
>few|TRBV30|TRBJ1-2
CAWGGQGYGYTF
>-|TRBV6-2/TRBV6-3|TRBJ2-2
CASTERPRELFF
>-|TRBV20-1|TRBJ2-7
CSARGLPGQAPYEQYF
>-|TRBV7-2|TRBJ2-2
CASSRGGGAAGELFF
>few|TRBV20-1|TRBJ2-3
CSASPGLDTQYF
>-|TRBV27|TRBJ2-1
CASSGGRTNNEQFF
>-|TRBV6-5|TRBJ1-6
CASSSTENSPLHF
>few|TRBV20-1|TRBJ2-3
CSAVTSLTDTQYF
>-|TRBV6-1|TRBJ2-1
CASIAGTQNLYNEQFF
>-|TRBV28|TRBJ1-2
CASSPGSRGLYGYTF
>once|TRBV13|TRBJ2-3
CASSFGAGGPDTQYF
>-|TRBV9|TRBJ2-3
CASSYTSGITDTQYF
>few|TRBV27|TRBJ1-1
CASSLGRGPVTEAFF
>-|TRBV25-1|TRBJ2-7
CASRGGVGSYEQYF
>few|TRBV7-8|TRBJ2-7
CASSPSGTIYEQYF
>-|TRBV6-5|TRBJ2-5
CACSYSLLTSGRAETQYF
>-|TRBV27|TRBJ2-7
CASGGDRLTYEQYF
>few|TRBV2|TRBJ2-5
CASSEAGQQETQYF
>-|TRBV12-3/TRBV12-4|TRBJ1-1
CASSFSVMNTEAFF
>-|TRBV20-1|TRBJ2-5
CSAPPGLAGQETQYF
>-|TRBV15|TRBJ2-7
CATSREGPGSIGEQYF
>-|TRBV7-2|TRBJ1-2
CASSLGRTEGGYTF
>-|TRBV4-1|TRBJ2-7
CASSPPSTLGRYF
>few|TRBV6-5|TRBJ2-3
CASRILGGGVADTQYF
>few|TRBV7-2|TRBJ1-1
CASSLSGERFTEAFF
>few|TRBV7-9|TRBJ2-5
CASSPTAKRGYTQETQYF
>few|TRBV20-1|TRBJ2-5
CSAIRPTFGTGDEETQYF
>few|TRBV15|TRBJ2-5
CATSRAVPGVQETQYF
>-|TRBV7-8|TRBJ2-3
CASSLILAGSSTDTQYF
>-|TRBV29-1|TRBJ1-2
CSVGEGDYYGYTF
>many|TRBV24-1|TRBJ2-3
CATSDRLLGDTQYF